The next 3 T cell receptor beta chains were all read from a single sample in a study of T cell responses to AZD1222 COVID-19 vaccine. The table came from immunoSEQ multiplex PCR; TCRdb's copy has only in-frame clones and leaves some out. Here the sample spans 55,000 to 75,000 clones, 75% to 90% being singletons. The input for sequencing was peripheral blood, taken on day 0 of AZD1222 vaccination. These receptors came from an adult in good health.

This clone was observed a few times. The chain is built from TRBV14 and TRBJ1-6, with a tentative D call TRBD1 (5 bases). Per germline, CDR1 SGHDN and CDR2 FVKESK. V lost 1 base, J lost 6 bases, and 7 bases lay in between. The CDR3 has 14 amino acids. The CDR3 region is CASSQAGFNSPLHF. The DNA of the CDR3 is TGTGCCAGCAGCCAAGCAGGGTTTAATTCACCCCTCCACTTT.

The chain couples TRBV6-4 to TRBJ1-6, with 9 bases fitting TRBD1. In germline, CDR1 is MRHNA, CDR2 SNTAGT. V lost 2 bases and J lost 7; bases outside the gene matches: 9. CDR3 size: 17 residues. CDR3 coding DNA: TGTGCCAGCAGTGACACCAATACGACAGGGGGGAATTCACCCCTCCACTTT. It is translated as CASSDTNTTGGNSPLHF.

This clone showed up just once. J is TRBJ1-1 and V is TRBV6-5; maybe TRBD1 (5 bases). The CDR3 loop spans 16 amino acids. Trimming took off 4 bases at V and 3 bases at J, with 18 bases between the two ends. Germline CDR1 and CDR2: MNHEY and SVGAGI. The CDR3 DNA sequence: TGTGCCAGCAGTTCTATTGGGTCACCCAGGGACACTGAAGCTTTCTTT. Translating gives CASSSIGSPRDTEAFF.